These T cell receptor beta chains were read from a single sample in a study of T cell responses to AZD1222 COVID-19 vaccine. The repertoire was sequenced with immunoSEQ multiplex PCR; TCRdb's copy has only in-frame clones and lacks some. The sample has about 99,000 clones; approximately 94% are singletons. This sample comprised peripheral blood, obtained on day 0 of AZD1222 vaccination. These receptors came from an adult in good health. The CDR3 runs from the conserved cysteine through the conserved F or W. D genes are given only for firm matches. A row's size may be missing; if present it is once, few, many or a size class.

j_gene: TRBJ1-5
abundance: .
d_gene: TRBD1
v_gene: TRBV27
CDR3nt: TGTGCCAGCAGTCTGACAGGGGTGGGGCAGCCCCAGCATTTT
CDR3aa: CASSLTGVGQPQHF

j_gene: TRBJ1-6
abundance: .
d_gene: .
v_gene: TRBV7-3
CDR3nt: TGTGCCAGCAGCTTAACTGGGACTCTTCGGGATTCACCCCTCCACTTT
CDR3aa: CASSLTGTLRDSPLHF

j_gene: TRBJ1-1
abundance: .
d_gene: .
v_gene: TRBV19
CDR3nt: TGTGCCAGTAGTATAGTAAACAGGGCGGACACTGAAGCTTTCTTT
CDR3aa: CASSIVNRADTEAFF

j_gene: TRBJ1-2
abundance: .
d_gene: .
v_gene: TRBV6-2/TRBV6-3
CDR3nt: TGTGCCAGCAGTTACTCCGGGCACTATGATAACTATGGCTACACCTTC
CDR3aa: CASSYSGHYDNYGYTF

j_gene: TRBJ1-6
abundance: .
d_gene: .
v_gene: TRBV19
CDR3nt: TGTGCCAGTAAAGGGAGTCGAACAATTGGCACCCTCCACTTT
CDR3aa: CASKGSRTIGTLHF

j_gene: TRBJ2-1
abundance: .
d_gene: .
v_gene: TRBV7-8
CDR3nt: TGTGCCAGCAGCAATAAGATCGTAGCGGTCGGTGAGCAGTTCTTC
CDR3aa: CASSNKIVAVGEQFF

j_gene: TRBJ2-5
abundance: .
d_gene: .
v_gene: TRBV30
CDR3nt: TGTGCCTGGAGATCCCGTGGGACCCAGTACTTC
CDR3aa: CAWRSRGTQYF

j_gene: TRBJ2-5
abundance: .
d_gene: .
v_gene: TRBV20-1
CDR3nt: TGCAGTGCTAGTCGTGGCCTCCAAGAGACCCAGTACTTC
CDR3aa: CSASRGLQETQYF

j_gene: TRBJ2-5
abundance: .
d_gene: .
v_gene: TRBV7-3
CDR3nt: TGTGCCAGCAGCTCGACTGTGGGCCCGGGGACCCAGTACTTC
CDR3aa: CASSSTVGPGTQYF

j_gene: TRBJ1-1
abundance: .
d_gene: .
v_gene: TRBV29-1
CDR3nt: TGCAGCGCAGAAGCGGGACGGATGAACACTGAAGCTTTCTTT
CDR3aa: CSAEAGRMNTEAFF

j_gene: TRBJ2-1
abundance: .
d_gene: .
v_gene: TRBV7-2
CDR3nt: TGTGCCAGCAGCTTAGGGGGCGGGATTCCGTTCTTC
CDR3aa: CASSLGGGIPFF

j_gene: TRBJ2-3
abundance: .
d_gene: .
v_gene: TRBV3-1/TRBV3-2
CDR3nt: TGTGCCAGCAGCCAGTCGCGCTTTGCGGCGCAGTATTTT
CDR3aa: CASSQSRFAAQYF

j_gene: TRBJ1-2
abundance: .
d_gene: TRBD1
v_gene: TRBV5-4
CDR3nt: TGTGCCAGCAGCTTGAGAGGGACAGTGAACTATGGCTACACCTTC
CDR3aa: CASSLRGTVNYGYTF

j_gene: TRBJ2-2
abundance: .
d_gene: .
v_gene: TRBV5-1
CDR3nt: TGCGCCAGCAGCTGGGCGGGCCTACAGGGAACCGACACCGGGGAGCTGTTTTTT
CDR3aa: CASSWAGLQGTDTGELFF

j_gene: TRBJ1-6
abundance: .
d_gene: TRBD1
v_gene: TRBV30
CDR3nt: TGTGCCTGGAGTGTTAGGGGGCGGTTTAATTCACCCCTCCACTTT
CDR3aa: CAWSVRGRFNSPLHF

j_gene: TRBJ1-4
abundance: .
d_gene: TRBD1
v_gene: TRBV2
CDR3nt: TGTGCCAGCAGCCAAAGGACAGGGCAAAATGAAAAACTGTTTTTT
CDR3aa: CASSQRTGQNEKLFF

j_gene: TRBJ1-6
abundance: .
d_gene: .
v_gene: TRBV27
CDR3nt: TGTGCCAGCAGTCCCGTTGGGCCCAGCTATAATTCACCCCTCCACTTT
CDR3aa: CASSPVGPSYNSPLHF

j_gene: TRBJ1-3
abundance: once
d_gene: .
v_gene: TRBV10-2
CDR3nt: TGCGCCAGCAGGGAGGGAAACTCTGGAAACACCATATATTTT
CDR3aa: CASREGNSGNTIYF

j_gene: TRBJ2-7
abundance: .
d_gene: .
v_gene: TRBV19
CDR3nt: TGTGCCAGTAGTATGTTTGTGACTCTCGACGAGCAGTACTTC
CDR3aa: CASSMFVTLDEQYF

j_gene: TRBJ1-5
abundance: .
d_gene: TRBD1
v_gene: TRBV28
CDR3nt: TGTGCCAGCAGTTCGCCCGGCACAGGGGGCAATCAGCCCCAGCATTTT
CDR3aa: CASSSPGTGGNQPQHF

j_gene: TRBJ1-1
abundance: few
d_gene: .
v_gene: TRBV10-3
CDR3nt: TGTGCCATCAGCCATGATACCCAGGGGCCGAACACTGAAGCTTTCTTT
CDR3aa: CAISHDTQGPNTEAFF

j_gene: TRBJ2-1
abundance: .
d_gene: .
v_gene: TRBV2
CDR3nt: TGTGCCAGCAGTACCGGACAGCACAATGAGCAGTTCTTC
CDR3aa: CASSTGQHNEQFF

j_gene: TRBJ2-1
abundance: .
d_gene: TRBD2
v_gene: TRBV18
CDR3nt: TGTGCCAGCTCTTGGACTAGCGGGAGGAATAATGAGCAGTTCTTC
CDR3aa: CASSWTSGRNNEQFF

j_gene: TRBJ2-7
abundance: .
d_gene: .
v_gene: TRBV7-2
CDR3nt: TGTGCCAGCAGTCAGAATACGTACTCCTACGAGCAGTACTTC
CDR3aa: CASSQNTYSYEQYF

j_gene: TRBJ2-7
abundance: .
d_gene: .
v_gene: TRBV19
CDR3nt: TGTGCCAGTAGTATACAGGGCGGTAACTACGAGCAGTACTTC
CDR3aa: CASSIQGGNYEQYF

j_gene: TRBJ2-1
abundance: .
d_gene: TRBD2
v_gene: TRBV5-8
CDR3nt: TGTGCCACCGAGCGGGGTCGACCCCGCAATGAGCAGTTCTTC
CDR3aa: CATERGRPRNEQFF

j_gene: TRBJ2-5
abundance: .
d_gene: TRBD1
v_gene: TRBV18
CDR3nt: TGTGCCAGCTCACCTGGGACAGGGGTACGAGAGACCCAGTACTTC
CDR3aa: CASSPGTGVRETQYF

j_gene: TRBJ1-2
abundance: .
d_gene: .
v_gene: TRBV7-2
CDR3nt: TGTGCCAGCAGCCGGCTTGCGGACGTGCGAAGGGGCTATGGCTACACCTTC
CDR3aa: CASSRLADVRRGYGYTF

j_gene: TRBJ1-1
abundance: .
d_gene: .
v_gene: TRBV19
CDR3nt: TGTGCCAGTAGTTCCAAGGGGGACACTGAAGCTTTCTTT
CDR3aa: CASSSKGDTEAFF

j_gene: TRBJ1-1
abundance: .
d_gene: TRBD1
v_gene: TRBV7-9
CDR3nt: TGTGCCAGCAGCTTAGTGGTTGGGTCCGGACAGGGCACTGAAGCTTTCTTT
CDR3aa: CASSLVVGSGQGTEAFF

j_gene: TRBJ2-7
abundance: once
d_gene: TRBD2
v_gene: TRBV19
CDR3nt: TGTGCCAGTAGTATCGGACTAGCGGGAGGTTTAATCTACGAGCAGTACTTC
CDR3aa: CASSIGLAGGLIYEQYF

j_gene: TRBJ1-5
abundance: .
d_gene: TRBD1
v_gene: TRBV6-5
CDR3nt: TGTGCCAGCAGTTCCCGGACAGGGGGGGATCAGCCCCAGCATTTT
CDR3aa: CASSSRTGGDQPQHF

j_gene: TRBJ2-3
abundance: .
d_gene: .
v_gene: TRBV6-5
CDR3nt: TGTGCCAGCAGTTACCCGGACCGCACAGATACGCAGTATTTT
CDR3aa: CASSYPDRTDTQYF

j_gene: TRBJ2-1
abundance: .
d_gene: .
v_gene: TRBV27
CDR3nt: TGTGCCAGCAGTACCCGGGGTTACAATGAGCAGTTCTTC
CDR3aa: CASSTRGYNEQFF

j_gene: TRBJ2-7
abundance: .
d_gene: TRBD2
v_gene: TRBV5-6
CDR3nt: TGTGCCAGCAGCTTCGAGGAGCGGGGAAATTTAACCTACGAGCAGTACTTC
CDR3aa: CASSFEERGNLTYEQYF

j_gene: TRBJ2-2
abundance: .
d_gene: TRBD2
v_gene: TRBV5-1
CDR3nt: TGCGCCAGCAGCTTGGGTCTAGCGGGAACCGGGGAGCTGTTTTTT
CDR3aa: CASSLGLAGTGELFF

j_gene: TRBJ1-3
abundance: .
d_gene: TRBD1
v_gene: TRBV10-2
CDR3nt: TGCGCCAGCAGTGAGCCCCCTAACCTGGGACAGGGCTCTGGAAACACCATATATTTT
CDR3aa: CASSEPPNLGQGSGNTIYF

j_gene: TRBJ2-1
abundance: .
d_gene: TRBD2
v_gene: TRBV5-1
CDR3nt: TGCGCCAGCAGCACCGGGACTAGCGGGACGTGGGAGCAGTTCTTC
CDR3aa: CASSTGTSGTWEQFF

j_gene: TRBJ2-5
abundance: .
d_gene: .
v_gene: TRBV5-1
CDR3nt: TGCGCCAGCAGCTCGCCGACATGGATAGAGACCCAGTACTTC
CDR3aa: CASSSPTWIETQYF

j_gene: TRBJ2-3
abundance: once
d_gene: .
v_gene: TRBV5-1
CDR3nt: TGCGCCAGCAGCTTGGTTCCAAGGGGGAGCACAGATACGCAGTATTTT
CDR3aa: CASSLVPRGSTDTQYF

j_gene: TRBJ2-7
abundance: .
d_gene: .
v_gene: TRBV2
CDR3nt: TGTGCCAGCAGCGTCGCAGGGGCGGGCTACGAGCAGTACTTC
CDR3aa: CASSVAGAGYEQYF

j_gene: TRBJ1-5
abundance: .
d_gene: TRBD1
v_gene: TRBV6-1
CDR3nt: TGTGCCAGCAGTGAACAAGGGGGCAGGGGGGCTCGCAATCAGCCCCAGCATTTT
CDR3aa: CASSEQGGRGARNQPQHF

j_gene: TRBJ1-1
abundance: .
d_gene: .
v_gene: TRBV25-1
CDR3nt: TGTGCCAGCGGCCGGGGTGACACTGAAGCTTTCTTT
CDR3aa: CASGRGDTEAFF